The 30 T cell receptor beta chains below were found in one sample sequenced in a study of blood T cell repertoires in COVID-19. This table comes from immunoSEQ multiplex PCR, and its TCRdb copy is limited to in-frame clones, with some not included. The sample has under 80,000 clones; about 89% are singletons. The sequenced material came from peripheral blood. Receptors originate from a man in his sixties or seventies with active or convalescent COVID-19.

The chain is built from TRBV6-5 and TRBJ2-7; TRBD2 matches at 10 bases. CDR1 is MNHEY and CDR2 is SVGAGI in the germline V gene. V lost 0 bases, J lost 2 bases, and 4 bases stayed unmatched. The CDR3 is 16 amino acids. This chain's CDR3 is CASSYSGSGRTYEQYF. CDR3 in DNA: TGTGCCAGCAGTTACTCGGGTAGCGGGAGGACCTACGAGCAGTACTTC.

This clone appeared once. The V and J genes are TRBV18 and TRBJ1-2; 8 positions agree with TRBD1. The ends lost 6 bases at V and 7 bases at J; junction bases unmatched: 16. Germline V CDR1 and CDR2: KGHSH, LQKENI. The CDR3 length is 16 residues. The CDR3, as DNA: TGTGCCAGCTCTCCTTTAACCGGGACAGGAAGCGGTGGCTACACCTTC. Translating gives CASSPLTGTGSGGYTF.

The chain employs TRBV28 and TRBJ1-2; D remains ambiguous. CDR3 length equals 12 residues. V was trimmed by 11 bases and J by 4 bases, leaving 14 bases between them. Germline assignment: CDR1 MDHEN and CDR2 SYDVKM. The CDR3 nucleotides are TGTGCCTCCCGGGGAGCCCTCTATGGCTACACCTTC. This translates into CASRGALYGYTF.

The chain recombines TRBV19 with TRBJ1-6, with 7 bases lining up with TRBD1. Germline trimming cut 10 bases from V and 0 bases from J; bases unmatched to any gene: 15. CDR1 and CDR2 (germline): LNHDA, SQIVND (reference sequence). The CDR3 spans 18 residues. CDR3: CAICYSGQPSSYNSPLHF. CDR3 coding DNA: TGTGCCATTTGCTATTCGGGACAGCCAAGCTCCTATAATTCACCCCTCCACTTT.

The chain links TRBV30 to TRBJ1-2, with TRBD1 matching 8 bases. J lost 4 bases, V lost 2 bases, and 6 bases had no gene match. The CDR3 sequence is 14 residues long. In germline, CDR1 is GTSNPN, CDR2 SVGIG (reference sequence). The CDR3 sequence: CAWSRAGTGYGYTF. CDR3 DNA: TGTGCCTGGAGTCGTGCCGGGACAGGCTATGGCTACACCTTC.

V gene TRBV5-1 combines with J gene TRBJ1-4; 8 bases agree with TRBD1. The V and J ends lost 4 bases and 4 bases, in that order; junction bases with no gene match: 9. The germline CDR1 and CDR2 sequences are SGHRS and YFSETQ. This CDR3 contains 16 residues. The CDR3 loop reads CASSIRGPAGNEKLFF. CDR3 nucleotide sequence: TGCGCCAGCAGCATCAGGGGGCCCGCCGGTAATGAAAAACTGTTTTTT.

The V call is TRBV11-1, the J call TRBJ2-3, with 9 bases identical to TRBD2. The CDR3 contains 16 residues. With V trimmed by 4 bases and J by 2 bases, 7 bases remained unmatched. Germline lookup yields CDR1 SGHAT and CDR2 FQDESV (reference sequence). For the CDR3, the DNA is TGTGCCAGCAGCTCAACACTAGCGGGTTACACAGATACGCAGTATTTT. It encodes CASSSTLAGYTDTQYF.

V gene TRBV2 combines with J gene TRBJ2-5, with 8 bases aligning to TRBD2. Germline V lookup: CDR1 SNHLY, CDR2 FYNNEI. V lost 7 bases, J lost 4 bases, and 5 bases stayed unmatched. The CDR3 spans 13 residues. CDR3 loop: CASTWGTRETQYF. In nucleotides, the CDR3 is TGTGCCAGCACTTGGGGGACTAGAGAGACCCAGTACTTC.

This clone was observed a single time. This chain connects TRBV6-5 to TRBJ1-6; 7 bases fit TRBD1. This CDR3 has 14 amino acids. CDR1 MNHEY and CDR2 SVGAGI come from the germline V gene. J was trimmed by 5 bases and V by 4 bases; bases with no gene match: 2. CDR3 DNA sequence: TGTGCCAGCAGTTGGACAGGAGATAATTCACCCCTCCACTTT. This encodes CASSWTGDNSPLHF.

V usage is TRBV30 and J usage is TRBJ1-6; D is unresolved. CDR3 length: 14 residues. Trimming stripped 0 bases from V and 9 bases from J, with 12 bases between. Germline lookup yields CDR1 GTSNPN and CDR2 SVGIG (reference sequence). CDR3 sequence (DNA): TGTGCCTGGAGTGTATCTTTAAGGAGTTCACCCCTCCACTTT. This gives the protein CAWSVSLRSSPLHF.

This clone was observed a few times. V gene TRBV6-6 combines with J gene TRBJ1-5, with D perhaps TRBD1 (5 bases). Germline values: CDR1 MNHNY, CDR2 SVGAGI (reference sequence). The CDR3 contains 13 residues. The V end was cut by 2 bases, the J end by 4 bases, with 6 bases between. Here the CDR3 DNA reads TGTGCCAGCAGTTACGGGGGGAATCAGCCCCAGCATTTT. This codes for CASSYGGNQPQHF.

The rearrangement uses TRBV11-2 and TRBJ2-3; D possibly corresponds to TRBD2 (6 bases). The length of the CDR3 is 18 residues. V lost 1 base to trimming and J lost 1 base, with 18 bases between them. Germline values: CDR1 SGHAT, CDR2 FQNNGV. CDR3: CASSLGRGRGIGTDTQYF. The CDR3 bases are TGTGCCAGCAGCTTAGGACGCGGACGGGGGATCGGCACAGATACGCAGTATTTT.

CDR3: CASSPPIGETQYF. Here the CDR3 DNA reads TGTGCCAGCTCACCACCGATCGGGGAGACCCAGTACTTC. This chain connects TRBV18 to TRBJ2-5; D gene uncertain. This CDR3 contains 13 residues. The V end was cut by 0 bases, the J end by 5 bases, with 7 bases between. Germline CDR1 reads KGHSH; CDR2 reads LQKENI.

The rearrangement links TRBV7-9 to TRBJ2-7; the match to TRBD2 covers 12 bases. The CDR3 consists of 14 residues. Germline V lookup: CDR1 SEHNR, CDR2 FQNEAQ (reference sequence). The junction had 3 bases not matched to a gene; V was cut back by 6 bases and J by 3 bases. The CDR3 DNA reads as TGTGCCAGCAGTCGACTAGCGGGAGACTACGAGCAGTACTTC. Its translation is CASSRLAGDYEQYF. Based on the CDR3 plus reference TRBV7-9 and TRBJ2-7, the full variable domain is DTGVSQNPRHKITKRGQNVTFRCDPISEHNRLYWYRQTLGQGPEFLTYFQNEAQLEKSRLLSDRFSAERPKGSFSTLEIQRTEQGDSAMYLCASSRLAGDYEQYFGPGTRLTVT.

This clone is a singleton in its sample. The V gene is TRBV27, the J gene TRBJ2-7; 9 nucleotides align to TRBD1. The V and J ends lost 5 bases and 3 bases, in that order; junction bases with no gene match: 5. Germline lookup yields CDR1 MNHEY and CDR2 SMNVEV (reference sequence). This CDR3 is built from 14 residues. The CDR3 region has the DNA TGTGCCAGCAGTCAGGGACAGGGATTCTACGAGCAGTACTTC. This encodes CASSQGQGFYEQYF.

V usage is TRBV19 and J usage is TRBJ2-1; 12 positions agree with TRBD2. The CDR3 consists of 16 residues. The germline V gene has CDR1 LNHDA and CDR2 SQIVND (reference sequence). V shed 6 bases, J shed 2 bases, and the junction held 5 bases outside the gene matches. In DNA, the CDR3 is TGTGCCAGTAGCTCCCGGACTAGCGGGACCTACAATGAGCAGTTCTTC. Its protein is CASSSRTSGTYNEQFF.

CDR3 residues: CATSGNGAEINNEQFF. The CDR3 DNA reads as TGTGCCACCAGTGGAAACGGAGCGGAGATTAACAATGAGCAGTTCTTC. The V call is TRBV24-1, the J call TRBJ2-1; TRBD2 is a possible D gene (5 bases). The CDR3 runs 16 residues. The germline V and J ends were trimmed by 5 bases and 5 bases, with 18 bases remaining between them. Germline V gene lookup returns CDR1 KGHDR and CDR2 SFDVKD.

The chain links TRBV19 to TRBJ2-4; 12 bases line up with TRBD2. The CDR3 is 15 amino acids. Unmatched junction bases numbered 5, after V lost 5 bases and J lost 6 bases. CDR1 and CDR2 (germline): LNHDA, SQIVND (reference sequence). CDR3 amino acids: CASSQKTSGGNIQYF. CDR3 sequence (DNA): TGTGCCAGTAGTCAAAAGACTAGCGGGGGAAACATTCAGTACTTC.

The chain employs TRBV7-2 and TRBJ1-1; no clear D gene. CDR1 is SGHTA and CDR2 is FQGNSA in the germline V gene. V lost 4 bases, J lost 7 bases, and 7 bases lay in between. The CDR3 is 11 amino acids. The CDR3 nucleotides read TGTGCCAGCAGCTCTCTAAGTGAAGCTTTCTTT. This gives the protein CASSSLSEAFF.

The chain carries TRBV5-1 and TRBJ1-1; the D is unclear. From germline, CDR1 is SGHRS and CDR2 YFSETQ. CDR3 length equals 13 residues. Trimming removed 2 bases at V and 3 bases at J, with 8 bases between. CDR3 nucleotide sequence: TGCGCCAGCAGCTTAACGGGGTACACTGAAGCTTTCTTT. It encodes CASSLTGYTEAFF.

The V gene is TRBV3-1 (or the pseudogene TRBV3-2), the J gene TRBJ2-3; D is possibly TRBD1 (6 bases). The V gene's germline CDR1 is LGHDT and CDR2 YNNKEL (reference sequence). The CDR3 is 15 amino acids. The V gene lost 2 bases and the J gene lost 1 base, with 10 bases spanning the gap. The CDR3 sequence is CASSQLAGGTDTQYF. CDR3 coding DNA: TGTGCCAGCAGCCAACTGGCAGGGGGCACAGATACGCAGTATTTT.

The rearrangement links TRBV7-2 to TRBJ2-7; D not certain. V lost 2 bases and J lost 5, with 7 bases in between. This CDR3 has 12 amino acids. The germline V gene has CDR1 SGHTA and CDR2 FQGNSA. The CDR3 DNA reads TGTGCCAGCAGCTTATTTTCCAACGAGCAGTACTTC. Translated: CASSLFSNEQYF.

This chain links TRBV20-1 with TRBJ2-7; 10 bases align to TRBD2. Unmatched junction bases numbered 14, after V lost 3 bases and J lost 0 bases. The CDR3 has 18 residues. Germline V gives CDR1 DFQATT, CDR2 SNEGSKA (reference sequence). CDR3 residues: CSASQRQGLAVGSYEQYF. CDR3 nucleotides: TGCAGTGCTAGTCAACGTCAAGGACTAGCGGTGGGCTCCTACGAGCAGTACTTC.

The chain recombines TRBV15 with TRBJ2-1; 10 bases fit TRBD1. The germline V gene encodes CDR1 LNHNV and CDR2 YYDKDF (reference sequence). With V trimmed by 5 bases and J by 5 bases, 3 bases remained unmatched. CDR3 length equals 14 residues. This CDR3 reads CATSDGTGDNEQFF. The DNA of the CDR3 is TGTGCCACCAGCGACGGGACAGGGGACAATGAGCAGTTCTTC.

Turning to this clone: Additional DNA sequences in this sample encode the identical CDR3. This rearrangement joins TRBV7-3 to TRBJ2-7, with a possible D match to TRBD1 (6 bases). Germline CDR1 reads SGHTA; CDR2 reads FQGTGA. The ends were cut back, 5 bases at V and 6 bases at J, with 23 bases in the middle. The length of the CDR3 is 16 residues. The DNA of the CDR3 is TGTGCCAGCAGCCCGCAGGCGTCGACAGGAGGCGGCGAGCAGTACTTC. This encodes CASSPQASTGGGEQYF.

The chain couples TRBV19 to TRBJ2-5, with 8 nucleotides matching TRBD1. V shed 6 bases and J 8 bases; nucleotides not matched to a gene: 5. Per the germline V gene, CDR1 is LNHDA and CDR2 is SQIVND (reference sequence). CDR3 size: 12 residues. CDR3 DNA sequence: TGTGCCAGTAGCCCAGGGGGCGAAACCCAGTACTTC. Its translation is CASSPGGETQYF.

This clone was seen a single time. This chain connects TRBV4-2 to TRBJ2-7, with 8 bases identical to TRBD2. The CDR3 has 14 residues. With V trimmed by 5 bases and J by 6 bases, 9 bases remained unmatched. CDR1 is LGHNA and CDR2 is YNFKEQ in the germline V gene. CDR3 in amino acids: CASSTTREGLEQYF. CDR3 nucleotides: TGTGCCAGCAGCACGACCCGGGAGGGCCTCGAGCAGTACTTC.

The chain uses TRBV18 and TRBJ1-1; TRBD1 might be the D (5 bases). V was trimmed by 5 bases and J by 1 base, leaving 8 bases between them. CDR1 and CDR2 from the germline V gene are KGHSH and LQKENI. The CDR3 is 13 residues long. The CDR3 bases are TGTGCCAGCTCAGTCGACAGGAACACTGAAGCTTTCTTT. This gives the protein CASSVDRNTEAFF.

This clone showed up just once. The genes are TRBV30 and TRBJ1-2; maybe TRBD1 (5 bases). The length of the CDR3 is 12 residues. Trimming took 7 bases from V and 3 from J, leaving 12 bases between them. CDR1 is GTSNPN and CDR2 is SVGIG in the germline V gene (reference sequence). CDR3: CALKGLDYGYTF. Written as DNA, the CDR3 is TGTGCCTTAAAGGGGCTAGACTATGGCTACACCTTC.

The chain recombines TRBV28 with TRBJ2-7, with TRBD2 as a possible D gene (6 bases). CDR3 length: 12 residues. V was cut by 10 bases and J by 5 bases, with 15 bases left in between. CDR1 is MDHEN and CDR2 is SYDVKM in the germline V gene. The CDR3 DNA reads TGTGCCACCCGATTGGAGGGAAACGAGCAGTACTTC. This sequence encodes CATRLEGNEQYF.